This T cell receptor beta chain was sequenced in a study of cytomegalovirus exposure and HLA in healthy donors. About the study: The Caucasian-associated ancestry cluster contained 81% of the 300 to 450 genotyped donors.

Study-level points and caveats: Relative to the approximately 700-donor mean, N-insertions were reportedly fewer in an Asian-associated ancestry cluster in a later analysis. Cytomegalovirus association was assigned to more than 150 TCR beta chains.

The CDR3 has 14 amino acids. The junction had 7 bases not matched to a gene; V was cut back by 5 bases and J by 6 bases. The germline V gene has CDR1 SEHNR and CDR2 FQNEAQ (reference sequence). Concerning this clone itself: Antigen unknown.

Researchers ran the PCR with 60 Vbeta and 13 Jbeta primers. Sequencing was performed with immunoSEQ multiplex PCR; in TCRdb, only in-frame clones are kept and a portion is missing. The table shows roughly 100,000 clones, with around three quarters occurring only once. Sequences were obtained from PBMCs. The V call is TRBV7-9, the J call TRBJ1-2; 9 bases fit TRBD1. The clonotype originates from a woman in her fifties or sixties in good health and CMV-seropositive. The CDR3 is CASSPGTGLDGYTF. The CDR3 DNA follows: TGTGCCAGCAGCCCCGGGACAGGGTTAGATGGCTACACCTTC.